One sample yielded the 20 T cell receptor beta chains listed below, sequenced in a study of T-cell reconstitution after alpha-beta-depleted transplantation in children. A library of TCRbeta sequences, prepared with unique molecular identifiers, was generated. Each CDR3 protein gets one entry after TCRdb re-called the PCR reads with MiXCR. The table lists 98,000 or so distinct CDR3 sequences, 5.5% to 7% of them singletons. The sequences come from PBMCs, mostly from graft donor cells, collected 360 days after TCRalphabeta/CD19-depleted stem cell transplant. The receptor source for this set is a male patient between 2 and 10 years old who had a stem cell transplant for acute lymphoblastic leukemia, so the T cells may come from the graft donor.

This clonotype appeared many times. The chain couples TRBV3-1 to TRBJ2-2; no clear D gene. Trimming took 0 bases from V and 7 from J, leaving 6 bases between them. This CDR3 is 13 amino acids long. The germline V gene encodes CDR1 LGHDT and CDR2 YNNKEL (reference sequence). Written as DNA, the CDR3 is TGTGCCAGCAGCCAAGATATAATCGGGGAGCTGTTTTTT. Residues: CASSQDIIGELFF.

The chain couples TRBV20-1 to TRBJ2-1; D gene ambiguous. V was clipped by 2 bases and J by 9 bases, with 11 bases between them. The germline V gene encodes CDR1 DFQATT and CDR2 SNEGSKA (reference sequence). The CDR3 has 12 amino acids. CDR3 bases: TGCAGTGCTAGATCAGGTGCTGCTGAGCAGTTCTTC. Its translation is CSARSGAAEQFF.

This clonotype was seen many times. CDR3 in amino acids: CASSQAPHSYEQYF. CDR3 in DNA: TGCGCCAGCAGCCAAGCGCCACACTCCTACGAGCAGTACTTC. This sequence joins TRBV4-3 and TRBJ2-7, with no clear D. The ends were cut back, 1 base at V and 0 bases at J, with 7 bases in the middle. This CDR3 contains 14 residues. Germline values: CDR1 LGHNA, CDR2 YSLEER.

The chain combines TRBV14 with TRBJ2-2; maybe TRBD2 (5 bases). The length of the CDR3 is 13 residues. V shed 4 bases and J shed 6 bases, with 9 bases lying between them. Germline lookup yields CDR1 SGHDN and CDR2 FVKESK. The CDR3 reads CASSLRRAGELFF. The CDR3 DNA reads TGTGCCAGCAGCCTGAGGCGGGCCGGGGAGCTGTTTTTT.

Comments on this clonotype: A much larger clone differs from this one at a single base, so this may be a read error. The chain is built from TRBV28 and TRBJ2-2; no definite D call. With 10 bases removed from V and 3 bases from J, the gap between germline ends came to 9 bases. The CDR3 sequence is 12 residues long. The germline gives CDR1 MDHEN, CDR2 SYDVKM. The CDR3 sequence: CANQEHTGELFF. CDR3 coding DNA: TGTGCCAACCAAGAGCACACCGGGGAGCTGTTTTTT. The variable domain in full, with the rest retrieved from reference TRBV28 and TRBJ2-2, is DVKVTQSSRYLVKRTGEKVFLECVQDMDHENMFWYRQDPGLGLRLIYFSYDVKMKEKGDIPEGYSVSREKKERFSLILESASTNQTSMYLCANQEHTGELFFGEGSRLTVL.

Ten or more counts support this clonotype. The chain has TRBV7-8 and TRBJ2-6; D unresolved. Looked up from germline, CDR1 is SGHVS and CDR2 is FQNEAQ. V lost 5 bases and J lost 1, with 12 bases in between. This CDR3 spans 16 amino acids. The CDR3 sequence is CASSPRHHSGANVLTF. Here the CDR3 DNA reads TGTGCCAGCAGCCCAAGACATCATTCTGGGGCCAACGTCCTGACTTTC.

This clonotype has at least ten counts. The chain employs TRBV4-3 and TRBJ2-3; TRBD2 aligns across 7 bases. V shed 0 bases and J 6 bases; nucleotides not matched to a gene: 6. This CDR3 spans 15 amino acids. Germline lookup yields CDR1 LGHNA and CDR2 YSLEER. CDR3 sequence (DNA): TGCGCCAGCAGCCAAGAGGGAGGGGTGGTGGATACGCAGTATTTT. Amino acids: CASSQEGGVVDTQYF.

This clonotype has only a few counts. The chain combines TRBV6-6 with TRBJ2-7; D is unclear. The CDR3 totals 13 residues. Deletions cut 4 bases from V and 3 bases from J, with 10 bases between. The germline gives CDR1 MNHNY, CDR2 SVGAGI (reference sequence). DNA for the CDR3: TGTGCCAGCAGTTCTGGAGTCCGCTACGAGCAGTACTTC. It specifies CASSSGVRYEQYF.

This clonotype was observed many times. The chain recombines TRBV7-8 with TRBJ2-1, with D perhaps TRBD2 (5 bases). V was shortened by 1 base and J by 3 bases, with 10 bases between the two germline ends. Per germline, CDR1 SGHVS and CDR2 FQNEAQ. The CDR3 has 15 amino acids. DNA of the CDR3: TGTGCCAGCAGCTTAGTTTTTAGCGACTACAATGAGCAGTTCTTC. This encodes CASSLVFSDYNEQFF. Full variable domain (rest looked up from reference TRBV7-8 and TRBJ2-1): GAGVSQSPRYKVAKRGQDVALRCDPISGHVSLFWYQQALGQGPEFLTYFQNEAQLDKSGLPSDRFFAERPEGSVSTLKIQRTQQEDSAVYLCASSLVFSDYNEQFFGPGTRLTVL.

J is TRBJ2-5 and V is TRBV7-9; TRBD2 matches at 7 bases. The CDR3 has 16 amino acids. Per the germline V gene, CDR1 is SEHNR and CDR2 is FQNEAQ (reference sequence). Trimming removed 5 bases from V and 4 bases from J; junction bases left unmatched: 13. CDR3 in amino acids: CASSPWGAGARETQYF. Here the CDR3 DNA reads TGTGCCAGCAGCCCTTGGGGCGCGGGAGCGCGAGAGACCCAGTACTTC.

This clonotype was counted a few times. The gene calls are TRBV4-2 and TRBJ1-6; the D gene is possibly TRBD1 (5 bases). The CDR3 contains 16 residues. The V gene lost 3 bases and the J gene lost 6 bases, with 15 bases spanning the gap. Germline CDR1 is LGHNA and CDR2 is YNFKEQ. Here the CDR3 reads CASSQGSPGINSPLHF. The CDR3 DNA reads as TGTGCCAGCAGCCAGGGGAGCCCAGGGATTAATTCACCCCTCCACTTT.

This clonotype was recorded a few times. The chain uses TRBV7-9 and TRBJ1-3, with D possibly being TRBD1 (5 bases). V was trimmed by 2 bases and J by 3 bases, leaving 14 bases between them. Germline-derived CDR1 and CDR2 are SEHNR and FQNEAQ (reference sequence). The CDR3 length is 16 residues. This CDR3 is CASSLKFQGRGNTIYF. The CDR3 coding sequence is TGTGCCAGCAGCTTAAAATTTCAGGGTCGTGGAAACACCATATATTTT.

In this sample, this clonotype turned up many times. J is TRBJ1-2 and V is TRBV4-2, with 9 nucleotides matching TRBD1. Germline V CDR1 and CDR2: LGHNA, YNFKEQ. The trim removed 4 bases at V and 6 bases at J, leaving 12 bases unmatched. The CDR3 is made up of 16 amino acids. CDR3 region: CASSLPLTGGWDGYTF. The CDR3 region has the DNA TGTGCCAGCAGCCTTCCCCTTACAGGGGGCTGGGATGGCTACACCTTC.

This clonotype was counted many times. The chain joins TRBV24-1 to TRBJ1-1, with a weak D call TRBD1 (6 bases). Per the germline V gene, CDR1 is KGHDR and CDR2 is SFDVKD. This CDR3 has 13 amino acids. V was clipped by 7 bases and J by 1 base, with 9 bases between them. Written as DNA, the CDR3 is TGTGCCACCAGCAGGGGAGGGAACACTGAAGCTTTCTTT. It specifies CATSRGGNTEAFF.

The chain has TRBV2 and TRBJ2-5, with 7 bases that match TRBD2. Trimming cost V 5 bases and J 1 base; bases outside gene matches: 10. Germline V gene sequence: CDR1 SNHLY, CDR2 FYNNEI. The CDR3 loop spans 16 amino acids. This CDR3 reads CASSHERRGIQETQYF. CDR3 nucleotides: TGTGCCAGCAGTCACGAGAGGCGGGGGATCCAAGAGACCCAGTACTTC.

This clonotype was observed a few times. The V and J genes are TRBV9 and TRBJ1-5, with 7 bases identical to TRBD1. The V and J ends lost 4 bases and 4 bases, in that order; junction bases with no gene match: 8. This CDR3 region has 15 residues. CDR1 is SGDLS, CDR2 YYNGEE, per germline. The CDR3 spells CASSKEGQRNQPQHF. The CDR3 nucleotides are TGTGCCAGCAGCAAAGAGGGACAGAGAAATCAGCCCCAGCATTTT.

This clonotype has only a few counts. The rearrangement joins TRBV6-5 to TRBJ2-6; D is uncertain. With 0 bases removed from V and 2 bases from J, the gap between germline ends came to 5 bases. Germline CDR1 MNHEY, CDR2 SVGAGI. CDR3 size: 15 residues. Here the CDR3 reads CASSYSSTGANVLTF. CDR3 sequence (DNA): TGTGCCAGCAGTTACTCGAGTACTGGGGCCAACGTCCTGACTTTC.

The gene calls are TRBV10-1 and TRBJ1-2; no definite D call. V dropped 5 bases and J dropped 8 bases, with 9 bases sitting between them. Per the germline V gene, CDR1 is WNHNN and CDR2 is SYGVQD (reference sequence). This CDR3 is 11 amino acids long. The DNA of the CDR3 is TGCGCCAGCAGTCCTGTTTGGGGCTACACCTTC. As protein: CASSPVWGYTF.

Ten or more counts support this clonotype. The CDR3 protein is CSVTPGRGNTQYF. In DNA form, the CDR3 reads TGCAGCGTCACCCCAGGGAGGGGGAATACGCAGTATTTT. This chain connects TRBV29-1 to TRBJ2-3, with D possibly being TRBD2 (7 bases). CDR3 length: 13 amino acids. V dropped 6 bases and J dropped 7 bases, with 17 bases sitting between them. CDR1 and CDR2 (germline): SQVTM, ANQGSEA.

This clonotype was detected ten times or more. This rearrangement joins TRBV11-1 to TRBJ2-2, with D perhaps TRBD2 (5 bases). Germline CDR1 and CDR2: SGHAT and FQDESV (reference sequence). This CDR3 contains 15 residues. V lost 0 bases and J lost 4, with 9 bases in between. CDR3 in DNA: TGTGCCAGCAGCTTAGCAGCGGACTTCACCGGGGAGCTGTTTTTT. It encodes CASSLAADFTGELFF.